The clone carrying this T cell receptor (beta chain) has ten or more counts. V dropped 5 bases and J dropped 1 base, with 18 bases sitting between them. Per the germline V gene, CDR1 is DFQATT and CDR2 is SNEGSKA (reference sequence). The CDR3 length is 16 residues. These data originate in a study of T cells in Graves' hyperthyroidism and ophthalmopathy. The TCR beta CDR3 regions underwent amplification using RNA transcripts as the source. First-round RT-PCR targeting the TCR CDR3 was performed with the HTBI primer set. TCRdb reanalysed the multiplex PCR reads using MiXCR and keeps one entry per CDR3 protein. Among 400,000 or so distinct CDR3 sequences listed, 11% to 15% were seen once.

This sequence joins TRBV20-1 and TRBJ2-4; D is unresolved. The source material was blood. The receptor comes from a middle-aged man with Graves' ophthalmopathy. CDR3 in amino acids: CSAFPEVLLAKNIQYF. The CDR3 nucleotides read TGCAGTGCTTTTCCCGAGGTCCTGCTGGCCAAAAACATTCAGTACTTC.